This TCR beta chain was sequenced for a study of cytomegalovirus exposure and HLA in healthy donors. Study-level background: The approximately 130 validation repertoires and the roughly 670 first-cohort repertoires shared a platform, a later analysis reported.

Points from the study as a whole: In a later analysis, first-cohort TCR clusters were found to tend to co-occur in the 130 or so validation repertoires.

V was cut by 4 bases and J by 0 bases, with 6 bases left in between. Germline CDR1 is SGHVS and CDR2 is FQNEAQ. The CDR3 covers 13 residues. The protocol was immunoSEQ multiplex PCR, while the TCRdb copy is restricted to in-frame clones and leaves out a portion. The repertoire consists of around 300,000 clones, with around 90% occurring once and the leading ten covering 1% to 1.5%. As to this clone: Antigen specificity is unknown.

This chain links TRBV7-8 with TRBJ1-1; D call uncertain. The source of this sequence is a woman in her twenties or thirties in good health and CMV-seropositive. The sequenced material came from PBMCs. DNA for the CDR3: TGTGCCAGCAGCTCGACAATGAACACTGAAGCTTTCTTT. Translated: CASSSTMNTEAFF. The variable domain in full, with the rest retrieved from reference TRBV7-8 and TRBJ1-1, is GAGVSQSPRYKVAKRGQDVALRCDPISGHVSLFWYQQALGQGPEFLTYFQNEAQLDKSGLPSDRFFAERPEGSVSTLKIQRTQQEDSAVYLCASSSTMNTEAFFGQGTRLTVV.